Reported below is one T cell receptor (beta chain). Authors' data handling: Amplification of reference gene primers provided the estimated nucleated cell counts. Sequenced by immunoSEQ multiplex PCR; TCRdb stores in-frame clones only, minus some. Clone size and the V and J calls come from that table; the DNA yielded D and trimming. Of some 70,000 clones listed, more than 85% were seen once; the top ten hold about 0.6%. V trimming: 4 bases; J trimming: 2 bases; junction bases outside the gene matches: 3. The germline V gene encodes CDR1 SGHRS and CDR2 YFSETQ. This CDR3 is built from 14 residues. These data come from a study of blood T cell repertoires in COVID-19. Study information: The United States, Italy and Spain were the sources of the acute and convalescent COVID-19 samples. In each case, the material was cDNA or gDNA derived from T cells, B-cell-depleted T cells, or PBMCs.

The receptor was isolated from a man in his 60s with acute or convalescent COVID-19. The chain couples TRBV5-1 to TRBJ1-3, with 7 nucleotides matching TRBD1. The material sequenced was peripheral blood. The CDR3 spells CASSKQGTGNTIYF. CDR3 DNA sequence: TGCGCCAGCAGCAAACAGGGGACTGGAAACACCATATATTTT.